This T cell receptor (beta chain) was observed in a study of cytomegalovirus exposure and HLA in healthy donors. With respect to this clone: Its specificity is unknown.

PCR used 60 Vbeta primers and 13 Jbeta primers. Sequencing used immunoSEQ multiplex PCR; TCRdb keeps in-frame clones, though not all of them. The sample records approximately 110,000 clones, around 80% being singletons. Study results and limitations: In a later analysis, DRB1 alleles had the most associated TCRs; HLA-C alleles the fewest. CMV serostatus was the sole immune exposure data available.

Donors consisted of healthy bone marrow donors. The sequencing input was PBMCs. The source of this sequence is a woman aged 40 to 50 in good health and CMV-seronegative.

Written as DNA, the CDR3 is TGTGCCAGCAGCTTGAGGACAGGGGGTGGTGAAAAACTGTTTTTT. Its protein product is CASSLRTGGGEKLFF. The chain couples TRBV5-4 to TRBJ1-4; 10 bases agree with TRBD1. V lost 1 base, J lost 7 bases, and 4 bases stayed unmatched. The CDR3 extends over 15 amino acids. Per the germline V gene, CDR1 is SGHNT and CDR2 is YYREEE (reference sequence).